This TCR beta chain was found in a study of T cell responses to AZD1222 COVID-19 vaccine. Method: immunoSEQ multiplex PCR; TCRdb's copy keeps in-frame clones and lacks some. The table records approximately 150,000 clones, approximately 89% of them present only once. The CDR3 is made up of 15 amino acids. Germline V CDR1 and CDR2: SGHAT, FQNNGV. With 2 bases removed from V and 2 bases from J, the gap between germline ends came to 12 bases. The rearrangement links TRBV11-2 to TRBJ1-2, with a weak D call TRBD1 (5 bases). The receptor comes from an adult who received the AZD1222 COVID-19 vaccine. Sequencing used peripheral blood, obtained 28 days after the second AZD1222 dose. CDR3 sequence: CASSLLPGANYGYTF. CDR3 nucleotides: TGTGCCAGCAGCTTACTCCCCGGGGCCAACTATGGCTACACCTTC.